The 21 T cell receptor beta chains in this list originate from one sample, sequenced in a study of tumor-infiltrating lymphocytes in primary liver carcinoma (dated 2017 in TCRdb). TCRdb lists the instrument as Illumina HiSeq 2500. Using a constant-region primer and ProtoScript II reverse transcriptase, TCRbeta-specific cDNA was reverse-transcribed from 500 ng total RNA. Three nested multiplex PCR rounds, following a slightly modified ARM-PCR procedure, were used to build the TCRbeta libraries. Each of the first two PCR rounds ran for approximately 10 cycles using multiplex TRBV1-TRBV30 forward primers together with a Cbeta reverse primer. The public reads were quality trimmed at Q25 with fastp and then assembled into clones with MiXCR by TCRdb, keeping productive beta chains. Identical CDR3 protein sequences are pooled into one entry, listed with their most common genes and DNA. The sample table records approximately 110,000 distinct CDR3 sequences; 65% of these occur just once. The ten largest account for approximately 9.7% of the sample.

Total RNA and DNA were co-extracted from around 20-30 mg of bulk tissue with the AllPrep DNA/RNA mini kit, without cell sorting. Input material: liver tumor tissue from sampling region 1. Taken with the paper, the label for cell subset or site translates to: tumor region T1, superior pole. Receptors were obtained from a woman aged 55-70 years with primary liver carcinoma and hepatitis B virus infection.

With respect to this clonotype: This may arise from a read error, as a much more abundant clone is one base away. This chain joins TRBV5-1 and TRBJ2-7; the match to TRBD1 covers 10 bases. CDR3 length: 16 amino acids. CDR1 and CDR2 from the germline V gene are SGHRS and YFSETQ. As DNA, the CDR3 is TGCGCCAACAGCTCCCGGGACAGGGGCCTCTCCTACGAGCAGTACTTC. Translation gives CANSSRDRGLSYEQYF. The entire variable domain, with the rest obtained from reference TRBV5-1 and TRBJ2-7, is as follows: KAGVTQTPRYLIKTRGQQVTLSCSPISGHRSVSWYQQTPGQGLQFLFEYFSETQRNKGNFPGRFSGRQFSNSRSEMNVSTLELGDSALYLCANSSRDRGLSYEQYFGPGTRLTVT.

The genes are TRBV28 and TRBJ2-1, with D hard to call. V lost 5 bases and J 7 bases, leaving 15 bases between the germline ends. Germline CDR1 and CDR2: MDHEN and SYDVKM. This CDR3 spans 14 amino acids. The CDR3 DNA sequence: TGTGCCAGCAGTGCAGAGCCCCTCCAGAATGAGCAGTTCTTC. Translated: CASSAEPLQNEQFF.

V is TRBV11-1 and J is TRBJ2-3; maybe TRBD1 (6 bases). CDR3 length: 15 amino acids. The germline CDR1 and CDR2 sequences are SGHAT and FQDESV (reference sequence). The V end lost 6 bases, the J end lost 1 base, and 14 bases lay between the germline ends. The CDR3, as DNA: TGTGCCAGCAGTCAGAGGGGGACATGCACAGATACGCAGTATTTT. Its translation is CASSQRGTCTDTQYF. The complete variable domain, with remaining parts taken from reference TRBV11-1 and TRBJ2-3, reads EAEVAQSPRYKITEKSQAVAFWCDPISGHATLYWYRQILGQGPELLVQFQDESVVDDSQLPKDRFSAERLKGVDSTLKIQPAELGDSAMYLCASSQRGTCTDTQYFGPGTRLTVL.

Notes on this clonotype: Mismatch with germline at one junction end may stem from a read error. This chain connects TRBV11-2 to TRBJ1-5; D not certain. This CDR3 region has 15 residues. In germline, CDR1 is SGHAT, CDR2 FQNNGV. The CDR3 DNA reads as TGTGCCTGCAGCTTAGACCCCGGCTACAATCAGCCCCAGCATTTT. Translating it yields CACSLDPGYNQPQHF.

In its sample, this clonotype was seen many times. The chain has TRBV6-5 and TRBJ2-1; D is possibly TRBD1 or TRBD2 (5 bases each). The CDR3 is 14 amino acids. Germline assignment: CDR1 MNHEY and CDR2 SVGAGI. V dropped 3 bases and J dropped 7 bases, with 13 bases sitting between them. In DNA form, the CDR3 reads TGTGCCAGCAGTTATGTCGGGGCCGGTAATGAGCAGTTCTTC. It yields the protein CASSYVGAGNEQFF.

CDR3 loop: CASSDSGLPQETQYF. The CDR3 nucleotides read TGTGCCAGCAGTGATTCCGGACTACCCCAAGAGACCCAGTACTTC. This rearrangement joins TRBV25-1 to TRBJ2-5; a possible D gene is TRBD2 (6 bases). Germline V gives CDR1 MGHDK, CDR2 SYGVNS. The CDR3 length is 15 residues. Trimming left V 3 bases short and J 1 base short, with 12 bases between.

This clonotype came up many times. V usage is TRBV7-8 and J usage is TRBJ1-1; no clear D gene. Germline CDR1 reads SGHVS; CDR2 reads FQNEAQ. The length of the CDR3 is 14 residues. V lost 5 bases to trimming and J lost 2 bases, with 12 bases between them. DNA for the CDR3: TGTGCCAGCAGCGCCTCCACAGTTAACACTGAAGCTTTCTTT. Translated, it gives CASSASTVNTEAFF.

This clonotype turned up a few times. The V and J genes are TRBV5-4 and TRBJ2-3; weak D call: TRBD1 (6 bases). Trimming took 4 bases from V and 2 from J, leaving 8 bases between them. CDR1 is SGHNT and CDR2 is YYREEE in the germline V gene (reference sequence). The CDR3 is 13 amino acids. This CDR3 reads CASSRQDTDTQYF. CDR3 nucleotide sequence: TGTGCCAGCAGCCGACAGGACACAGATACGCAGTATTTT.

This clonotype came up a few times. The chain employs TRBV14 and TRBJ2-1; 10 nucleotides align to TRBD2. J was trimmed by 1 base and V by 0 bases; bases with no gene match: 9. Germline loops: CDR1 SGHDN, CDR2 FVKESK. There are 19 residues in the CDR3. The CDR3 nucleotides read TGTGCCAGCAGCCAAGAGGGGACTAGCGCCTATTCTTCCTACAATGAGCAGTTCTTC. As protein: CASSQEGTSAYSSYNEQFF.

A word on this clonotype: The junction does not match germline at one end; this may be a read error. The J gene is TRBJ2-1, the V gene TRBV11-3; 7 bases are shared with TRBD2. Germline lookup yields CDR1 SGHNT and CDR2 YENEEA. CDR3 length: 15 amino acids. The CDR3 DNA reads TGTGCCAGCAGCGTAGCTGGCGGGAGAGGCAATGAGCTGTTCTTC. It encodes CASSVAGGRGNELFF.

This CDR3 reads CASSLYYEQYF. The CDR3 DNA reads as TGTGCCAGCAGCCTATACTACGAGCAGTACTTC. V usage is TRBV7-9 and J usage is TRBJ2-7; no definite D call. The CDR3 spans 11 residues. V was shortened by 5 bases and J by 3 bases, with 5 bases between the two germline ends. Germline assignment: CDR1 SEHNR and CDR2 FQNEAQ (reference sequence).

A remark on this clonotype: A much larger clone lies one base from this, so it may be a read error. The chain is built from TRBV6-6 and TRBJ2-7; TRBD2 aligns across 9 bases. Per the germline V gene, CDR1 is MNHNY and CDR2 is SVGAGI (reference sequence). The CDR3 sequence is 16 residues long. The J segment lost 3 bases and the V segment lost 5 bases, leaving 11 bases of the junction unmatched. The CDR3 coding sequence is TGTGCCAGCAGTCCTTCTCCCGGCGGGAGGGTCTACGAGCAGTACTTC. Translation gives CASSPSPGGRVYEQYF.

As to this clonotype: Relative to the germline gene, one junction end is altered; a read error may explain this. The gene calls are TRBV28 and TRBJ2-7; 9 bases map to TRBD1. The CDR3 runs 16 residues. Germline-derived CDR1 and CDR2 are MDHEN and SYDVKM. This CDR3 is CVRVPNGTGISYEQYF. The CDR3 DNA follows: TGCGTCAGGGTGCCAAACGGGACAGGGATCTCCTACGAGCAGTACTTC.

In regard to this clonotype: One junction end does not reproduce the germline sequence, and a read error may be involved. This chain connects TRBV11-2 to TRBJ2-4; tentatively, D is TRBD2 (6 bases). This CDR3 comprises 17 residues. CDR1 is SGHAT and CDR2 is FQNNGV in the germline V gene. For the CDR3, the DNA is TGTGCCAGGAGCTTATCTACCGGGGACTTGGCCAAAAACATTCAGTACTTC. Protein sequence: CARSLSTGDLAKNIQYF.

Turning to this clonotype: The CDR3 end shows no conserved phenylalanine or tryptophan, and so a read error is likely. The chain recombines TRBV11-2 with TRBJ2-1; D is unclear. Germline CDR1 and CDR2: SGHAT and FQNNGV. The CDR3 length is 16 residues. CDR3: CTSSRLNPEVANEQFI. The CDR3 region has the DNA TGTACCAGCAGCCGACTTAACCCCGAGGTTGCCAATGAGCAGTTCATC.

The rearrangement joins TRBV6-6 to TRBJ2-3, with TRBD2 matching 10 bases. V was pared by 7 bases and J by 2 bases, with 9 bases of the junction left unmatched. The CDR3 extends over 16 amino acids. CDR1 and CDR2 (germline): MNHNY, SVGAGI (reference sequence). CDR3 sequence: CASTLTSGASTDTQYF. In nucleotides, the CDR3 is TGTGCCAGCACGTTAACTAGCGGGGCGTCCACAGATACGCAGTATTTT.

Note on this clonotype: The conserved final phenylalanine or tryptophan is absent from the CDR3, which likely points to a read error. The chain joins TRBV5-4 to TRBJ1-5; D may be TRBD1 (6 bases). Germline V CDR1 and CDR2: SGHNT, YYREEE (reference sequence). CDR3 length equals 13 residues. The CDR3 loop reads CASSANRDQPQHY. CDR3 bases: TGTGCCAGCAGCGCTAACAGGGATCAGCCTCAGCATTAT.

On this clonotype: A much larger clonotype is one base distant, so this may be a read error. The conserved phenylalanine or tryptophan normally closing the CDR3 is absent here, so this likely arose from a read error. The V and J genes are TRBV29-1 and TRBJ1-1; the D gene is possibly TRBD1 (5 bases). Trimming left V 4 bases short and J 4 bases short, with 19 bases between. Germline V gene sequence: CDR1 SQVTM, CDR2 ANQGSEA. This CDR3 spans 15 amino acids. The DNA for the CDR3 is TGCAGCGTTGCAGGGTCGGCGGTGTACGGCACTGAAGCTTTCTGT. As protein: CSVAGSAVYGTEAFC.

This chain connects TRBV28 to TRBJ2-7; D call uncertain. The germline gives CDR1 MDHEN, CDR2 SYDVKM. The CDR3 spans 15 residues. Between the trimmed V and J ends, which lost 4 bases and 3 bases, there was a span of 16 bases. Written as DNA, the CDR3 is TGTGCCAGCAGTTCCCCTCGGAGATCCCTCTACGAGCAGTACTTC. It specifies CASSSPRRSLYEQYF. The full variable domain, in which reference TRBV28 and TRBJ2-7 provide the parts outside the CDR3, is DVKVTQSSRYLVKRTGEKVFLECVQDMDHENMFWYRQDPGLGLRLIYFSYDVKMKEKGDIPEGYSVSREKKERFSLILESASTNQTSMYLCASSSPRRSLYEQYFGPGTRLTVT.

This sequence joins TRBV5-1 and TRBJ2-2; a possible D gene is TRBD1 (6 bases). V shed 4 bases and J shed 1 base, with 8 bases lying between them. Germline assignment: CDR1 SGHRS and CDR2 YFSETQ. This CDR3 has 14 residues. CDR3 DNA sequence: TGCGCCAGCAGCCTGACAGGGAACACCGGGGAGCTGTTTTTT. Its translation is CASSLTGNTGELFF. The full variable domain, rest sourced from reference TRBV5-1 and TRBJ2-2, is KAGVTQTPRYLIKTRGQQVTLSCSPISGHRSVSWYQQTPGQGLQFLFEYFSETQRNKGNFPGRFSGRQFSNSRSEMNVSTLELGDSALYLCASSLTGNTGELFFGEGSRLTVL.

This clonotype has only one observation. A read error may explain this, as a much larger clone is one base away. The V call is TRBV5-1, the J call TRBJ2-2; D call uncertain. The CDR3 runs to 14 residues. CDR1 and CDR2 (germline): SGHRS, YFSETQ. CDR3 nucleotide sequence: TGCACCAGCAGCTTGGGGTGGAACACCGGGGAGCTGTTTTTT. Its translation is CTSSLGWNTGELFF.